This entry concerns a single T cell receptor beta chain. Its target is unknown. The data stem from a study of long-term antiretroviral therapy in people with HIV. Run at survey level, the immunoSEQ assay was version v3.0. In sequencing, about 40,000-50,000 T-cell genomes per sample were targeted. Profiling relied on immunoSEQ multiplex PCR, and the TCRdb table lists in-frame clones only, not all of them. The sample lists about 24,000 clones, 81% occurring once. Study-wide results and limits: Post-ART samples showed increased diversity that remained below transplant donor control levels. In HIV, the repertoires covered a tighter span of CDR3 lengths than in controls. Regardless of time point, clones expanded before ART dominated the repertoire.

V was trimmed by 5 bases and J by 5 bases, leaving 13 bases between them. The CDR3 sequence is 13 residues long. Germline V gene sequence: CDR1 SGHRS, CDR2 YFSETQ. The genes are TRBV5-1 and TRBJ1-1; TRBD1 is a possible D gene (5 bases). The specimen comprised unsorted PBMCs, sampled 4.4 years after starting antiretroviral therapy. This receptor was obtained from a man aged 25-40 years with HIV. The CDR3 here is CASRPGGRTEAFF. CDR3 bases: TGCGCCAGCAGACCCGGGGGACGGACTGAAGCTTTCTTT.